These 20 T cell receptor beta chains share one sample of origin, sequenced in a study of beta chain features in type 1 diabetes. Study conclusions and caveats: Shorter TCRB CDR3s, moderately but significantly so, were found in Type 1 diabetes patients in all four CD4+ subsets.

Expressed TCRB transcripts were sequenced, since all the RNA that had been isolated was reverse transcribed. Clones were sequenced by immunoSEQ multiplex PCR, and TCRdb holds only the in-frame ones, with some missing. Of roughly 350,000 clones in the sample, over 8.5% were seen once. Their cognate antigens are unknown. The sample comprised central memory CD4+ T cells from blood. Source of these receptors: a man aged 30-40 years with type 1 diabetes.

The chain links TRBV10-3 to TRBJ2-5; the match to TRBD2 covers 8 bases. The CDR3 sequence is 12 residues long. Germline CDR1 reads ENHRY; CDR2 reads SYGVKD. The V segment lost 10 bases and the J segment 2 bases; nucleotides outside the gene matches: 3. The CDR3: CATGTRQETQYF. The DNA of the CDR3 is TGTGCCACCGGGACTAGGCAAGAGACCCAGTACTTC.

This chain uses TRBV4-3 with TRBJ1-3; TRBD1 matches 9 bases. V lost 4 bases and J lost 3; bases outside the gene matches: 7. The CDR3 consists of 16 residues. Germline loops: CDR1 LGHNA, CDR2 YSLEER. CDR3 sequence reads: CASSPRQGVFGNTIYF. The CDR3 coding sequence is TGCGCCAGCAGCCCTAGACAGGGGGTTTTTGGAAACACCATATATTTT.

The chain links TRBV28 to TRBJ2-3; D call uncertain. Germline values: CDR1 MDHEN, CDR2 SYDVKM. The V end was cut by 2 bases, the J end by 6 bases, with 21 bases between. CDR3 length: 17 amino acids. CDR3 coding DNA: TGTGCCAGCAGTTTAGGGCGTCGGTCCCACGCGGCGGATACGCAGTATTTT. It specifies CASSLGRRSHAADTQYF.

About this clone itself: One junction end disagrees with the germline gene, perhaps due to a read error. The chain employs TRBV7-7 and TRBJ2-7; 11 bases match TRBD2. The germline V gene has CDR1 SSHAT and CDR2 FNYEAQ (reference sequence). This CDR3 is 15 amino acids long. The CDR3 protein is CASSSGTSGSYEQYF. CDR3 bases: TGTGCTAGCAGCTCCGGGACTAGCGGTTCCTACGAGCAGTACTTC.

This clone was seen only a few times. The chain links TRBV18 to TRBJ2-7; 8 bases are a match to TRBD2. Germline V CDR1 and CDR2: KGHSH, LQKENI. The CDR3 length is 17 residues. J was trimmed by 3 bases and V by 0 bases; bases with no gene match: 10. The CDR3 DNA reads as TGTGCCAGCTCACCACCCCGGGGGGGACAAGGAGTCTACGAGCAGTACTTC. It codes for CASSPPRGGQGVYEQYF.

This clone was counted a few times. In the same sample, other DNA sequences code for this CDR3. The rearrangement joins TRBV9 to TRBJ1-4; D gene ambiguous. The CDR3 totals 15 residues. The germline V gene encodes CDR1 SGDLS and CDR2 YYNGEE. Trimming took 0 bases from V and 0 from J, leaving 6 bases between them. DNA of the CDR3: TGTGCCAGCAGCGTAGGGGTTGCAACTAATGAAAAACTGTTTTTT. Amino acid sequence: CASSVGVATNEKLFF.

Worth noting for this clone: Other nucleotide sequences from this sample produce the same CDR3. This rearrangement joins TRBV18 to TRBJ2-2, with 9 bases identical to TRBD1. This CDR3 has 16 residues. Germline values: CDR1 KGHSH, CDR2 LQKENI. The V gene end was trimmed by 3 bases and the J gene end by 1 base; junction bases not matched to a gene: 3. CDR3 sequence (DNA): TGTGCCAGCTCACCTCGGACAGGGGTGAACACCGGGGAGCTGTTTTTT. This encodes CASSPRTGVNTGELFF.

This clone was detected ten times or more. The rearrangement joins TRBV19 to TRBJ2-2; D is unclear. The CDR3 contains 12 residues. CDR1 is LNHDA and CDR2 is SQIVND in the germline V gene (reference sequence). V was cut by 7 bases and J by 3 bases, with 6 bases left in between. The CDR3 here is CASTTYTGELFF. The CDR3 DNA follows: TGTGCCAGTACCACTTACACCGGGGAGCTGTTTTTT. Together with reference TRBV19 and TRBJ2-2, the CDR3 gives the full variable domain: DGGITQSPKYLFRKEGQNVTLSCEQNLNHDAMYWYRQDPGQGLRLIYYSQIVNDFQKGDIAEGYSVSREKKESFPLTVTSAQKNPTAFYLCASTTYTGELFFGEGSRLTVL.

This clone was counted a few times. This chain uses TRBV7-3 with TRBJ1-2, with 7 bases matching TRBD1. This CDR3 spans 14 amino acids. Trimming at V came to 2 bases and at J to 6 bases, leaving 6 bases not matched to a gene. CDR1 and CDR2 (germline): SGHTA, FQGTGA. In DNA form, the CDR3 reads TGTGCCAGCAGCTTATCTAGGACAGGCCATGGCTACACCTTC. Protein sequence: CASSLSRTGHGYTF.

The sample holds a few counts of this clone. The chain uses TRBV5-6 and TRBJ1-2; no reliable D call. This CDR3 contains 12 residues. The V end lost 4 bases, the J end lost 5 bases, and 9 bases lay between the germline ends. Germline assignment: CDR1 SGHDT and CDR2 YYEEEE. The CDR3 sequence: CASSPPGYGYTF. In nucleotides, the CDR3 is TGTGCCAGCAGCCCCCCGGGGTATGGCTACACCTTC.

This clone was seen a few times. This rearrangement joins TRBV7-2 to TRBJ2-1; 9 bases agree with TRBD1. Germline assignment: CDR1 SGHTA and CDR2 FQGNSA. The V gene end was trimmed by 4 bases and the J gene end by 9 bases; junction bases not matched to a gene: 7. The CDR3 covers 14 residues. The DNA for the CDR3 is TGTGCCAGCAGCTCACAGGGGGCTACGGGTGAGCAGTTCTTC. It encodes CASSSQGATGEQFF.

Comment on this clone: Other DNA sequences of this sample code for an identical CDR3. V is TRBV7-2 and J is TRBJ1-5; the D is unclear. The germline V gene encodes CDR1 SGHTA and CDR2 FQGNSA. V was clipped by 3 bases and J by 0 bases, with 6 bases between them. This CDR3 has 14 residues. The CDR3 DNA sequence: TGTGCCAGCAGCTTTACCGATAGCAATCAGCCCCAGCATTTT. Translating gives CASSFTDSNQPQHF.

The chain combines TRBV19 with TRBJ2-1, with 9 nucleotides matching TRBD2. CDR3 length: 17 amino acids. CDR1 and CDR2 from the germline V gene are LNHDA and SQIVND (reference sequence). Trimming took 5 bases from V and 8 from J; bases not matched to a gene: 16. Here the CDR3 reads CASSDVPGREGRDEQFF. CDR3 DNA sequence: TGTGCCAGTAGTGACGTCCCGGGGCGGGAGGGCCGCGATGAGCAGTTCTTC.

This clone was counted only a few times. This chain connects TRBV7-2 to TRBJ2-2, with 7 bases fitting TRBD2. The CDR3 has 15 amino acids. V gave up 7 bases and J gave up 0 bases; unmatched junction bases: 5. Germline V gene data show CDR1 as SGHTA and CDR2 as FQGNSA. The CDR3 protein is CASILTSSNTGELFF. CDR3 DNA sequence: TGTGCCAGCATCCTGACTAGCTCGAACACCGGGGAGCTGTTTTTT.

This clone was counted only a few times. This chain uses TRBV2 with TRBJ2-5, with D maybe TRBD2 (6 bases). Germline loops: CDR1 SNHLY, CDR2 FYNNEI. This CDR3 has 14 residues. Between the trimmed V and J ends, which lost 3 bases and 1 base, there was a span of 9 bases. The CDR3 is CASSEGLSQETQYF. DNA for the CDR3: TGTGCCAGCAGTGAGGGACTCAGCCAAGAGACCCAGTACTTC.

The chain carries TRBV10-3 and TRBJ2-3; weak D call: TRBD2 (5 bases). CDR3 length: 14 residues. The germline V gene encodes CDR1 ENHRY and CDR2 SYGVKD. The V end lost 6 bases, the J end lost 2 bases, and 12 bases lay between the germline ends. The CDR3 sequence: CAISPAGITDTQYF. CDR3 bases: TGTGCCATCAGCCCGGCCGGGATCACAGATACGCAGTATTTT.

This clone was observed a single time. V gene TRBV7-9 combines with J gene TRBJ2-1; 10 nucleotides agree with TRBD2. Per the germline V gene, CDR1 is SEHNR and CDR2 is FQNEAQ (reference sequence). Losses at the gene ends were 5 bases for V and 4 bases for J; bases not matched to a gene: 11. The CDR3 sequence is 17 residues long. CDR3 residues: CASSPRAPAGGYNEQFF. CDR3 DNA: TGTGCCAGCAGCCCACGGGCGCCAGCGGGGGGGTACAATGAGCAGTTCTTC.

In its sample, this clone was seen a few times. The chain recombines TRBV5-4 with TRBJ1-2; TRBD1 is a possible D gene (5 bases). V was shortened by 4 bases and J by 2 bases, with 12 bases between the two germline ends. The CDR3 runs to 14 residues. CDR1 and CDR2 (germline): SGHNT, YYREEE (reference sequence). DNA of the CDR3: TGTGCCAGCAGCCGCGACAGTTCCAACTATGGCTACACCTTC. It yields the protein CASSRDSSNYGYTF. The full variable domain, its missing parts supplied by reference TRBV5-4 and TRBJ1-2, is ETGVTQSPTHLIKTRGQQVTLRCSSQSGHNTVSWYQQALGQGPQFIFQYYREEENGRGNFPPRFSGLQFPNYSSELNVNALELDDSALYLCASSRDSSNYGYTFGSGTRLTVV.

To note about this clone: A far larger clone is one base from this, pointing to a likely read error. The chain combines TRBV29-1 with TRBJ2-7; D is unresolved. V lost 7 bases and J 7 bases, leaving 17 bases between the germline ends. The CDR3 length is 12 residues. The germline V gene has CDR1 SQVTM and CDR2 ANQGSEA. The CDR3: CSAGRSYNEQYF. CDR3 DNA sequence: TGCAGCGCCGGGCGCTCCTACAATGAGCAGTACTTC.

The J gene is TRBJ2-1, the V gene TRBV28, with 8 bases matching TRBD2. J gave up 6 bases and V 4 bases, and 8 bases lay outside the gene matches. Germline CDR1 reads MDHEN; CDR2 reads SYDVKM. The CDR3 covers 15 residues. In nucleotides, the CDR3 is TGTGCCAGCAGTTCTTTTGTCGGGACTAGCAATGAGCAGTTCTTC. It specifies CASSSFVGTSNEQFF.